This TCR beta chain was observed in a study of cytomegalovirus exposure and HLA in healthy donors. Study conclusions and caveats: Associated with cytomegalovirus, according to the listing, were around 170 TCR beta chains. Later analysis identified a missense DCLRE1C variant that was linked to TCR beta V- and J-gene trimming.

The CDR3 is 17 residues long. V was shortened by 2 bases and J by 6 bases, with 22 bases between the two germline ends. Germline CDR1 reads KGHSH; CDR2 reads LQKENI. This clone was observed once. Its antigen is currently unknown. Both 60 Vbeta primers and 13 Jbeta primers went into the PCR. The method was immunoSEQ multiplex PCR; TCRdb's version includes in-frame clones alone and lacks a portion of them. The data show 140,000 or so clones, approximately 86% seen once. Each of the donors was a healthy bone marrow donor. The sample taken for sequencing was PBMCs. The rearrangement uses TRBV18 and TRBJ1-2, with D perhaps matching TRBD1 (5 bases). The origin of this receptor is a middle-aged woman in good health and CMV-seronegative. CDR3 coding DNA: TGTGCCAGCTCACCAACGGTGGGCAGGGTGGTCGAGAATGGCTACACCTTC. Translation gives CASSPTVGRVVENGYTF.